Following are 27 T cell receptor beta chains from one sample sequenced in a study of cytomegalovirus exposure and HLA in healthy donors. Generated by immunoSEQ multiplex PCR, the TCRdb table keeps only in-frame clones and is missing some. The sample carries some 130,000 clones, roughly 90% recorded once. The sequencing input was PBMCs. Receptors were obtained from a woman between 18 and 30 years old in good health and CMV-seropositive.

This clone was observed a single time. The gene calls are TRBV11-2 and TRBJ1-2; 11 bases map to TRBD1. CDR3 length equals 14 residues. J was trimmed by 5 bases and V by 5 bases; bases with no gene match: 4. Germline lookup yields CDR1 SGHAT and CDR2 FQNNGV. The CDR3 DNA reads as TGTGCCAGCAGCCCCGGACAGGGGGCTTATGGCTACACCTTC. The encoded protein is CASSPGQGAYGYTF.

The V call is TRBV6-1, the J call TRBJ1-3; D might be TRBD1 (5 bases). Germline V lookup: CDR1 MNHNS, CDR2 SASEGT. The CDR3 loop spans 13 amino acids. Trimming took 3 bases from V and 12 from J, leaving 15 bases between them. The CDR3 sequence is CASSEEGRGFIYF. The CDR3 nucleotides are TGTGCCAGCAGTGAGGAAGGAAGGGGTTTCATATATTTT.

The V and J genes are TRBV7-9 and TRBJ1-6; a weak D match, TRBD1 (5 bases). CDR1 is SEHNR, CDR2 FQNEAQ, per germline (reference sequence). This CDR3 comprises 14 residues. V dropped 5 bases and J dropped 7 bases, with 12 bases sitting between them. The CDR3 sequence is CASSQWGDNSPLHF. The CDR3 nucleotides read TGTGCCAGCAGCCAATGGGGGGACAATTCACCCCTCCACTTT.

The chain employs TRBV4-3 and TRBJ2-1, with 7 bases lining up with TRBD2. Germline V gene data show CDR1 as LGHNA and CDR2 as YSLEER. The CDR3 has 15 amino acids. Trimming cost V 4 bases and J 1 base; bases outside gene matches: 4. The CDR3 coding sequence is TGCGCCAGCAGCCGGGCGGGAGATTCCTACAATGAGCAGTTCTTC. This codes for CASSRAGDSYNEQFF.

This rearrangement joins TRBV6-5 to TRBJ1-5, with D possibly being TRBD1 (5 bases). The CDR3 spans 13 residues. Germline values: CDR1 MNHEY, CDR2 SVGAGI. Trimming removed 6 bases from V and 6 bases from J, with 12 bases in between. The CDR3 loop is CASRGRVGQPQHF. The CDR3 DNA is TGTGCCAGCAGGGGGCGTGTGGGTCAGCCCCAGCATTTT.

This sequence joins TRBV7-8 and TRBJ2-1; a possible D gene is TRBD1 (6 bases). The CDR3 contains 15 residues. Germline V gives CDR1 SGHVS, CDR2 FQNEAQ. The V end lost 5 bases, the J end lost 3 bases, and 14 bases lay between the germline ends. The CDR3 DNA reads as TGTGCCAGCAGCCTAGACAGGACGAACTACAATGAGCAGTTCTTC. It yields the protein CASSLDRTNYNEQFF.

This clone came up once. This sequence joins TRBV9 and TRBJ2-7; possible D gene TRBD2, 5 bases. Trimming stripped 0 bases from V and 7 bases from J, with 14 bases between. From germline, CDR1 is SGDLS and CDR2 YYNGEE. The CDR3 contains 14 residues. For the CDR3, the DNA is TGTGCCAGCAGCGTAGAGGTTACTACGGGAGAGCAGTACTTC. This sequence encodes CASSVEVTTGEQYF.

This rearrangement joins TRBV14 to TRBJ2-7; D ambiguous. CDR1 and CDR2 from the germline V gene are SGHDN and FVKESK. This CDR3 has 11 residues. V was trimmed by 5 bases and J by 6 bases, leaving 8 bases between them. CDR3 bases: TGTGCCAGCAGCTCAGCGACCGAGCAGTACTTC. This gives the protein CASSSATEQYF. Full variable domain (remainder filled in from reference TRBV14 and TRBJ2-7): EAGVTQFPSHSVIEKGQTVTLRCDPISGHDNLYWYRRVMGKEIKFLLHFVKESKQDESGMPNNRFLAERTGGTYSTLKVQPAELEDSGVYFCASSSATEQYFGPGTRLTVT.

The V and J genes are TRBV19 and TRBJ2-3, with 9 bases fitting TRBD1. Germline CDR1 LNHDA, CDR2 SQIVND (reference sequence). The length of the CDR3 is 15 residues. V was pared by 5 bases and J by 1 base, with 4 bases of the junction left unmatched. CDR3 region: CASSPRTGGTDTQYF. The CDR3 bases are TGTGCCAGTAGTCCGCGGACAGGGGGCACAGATACGCAGTATTTT.

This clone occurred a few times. The CDR3 DNA sequence: TGTGCCAGCAGTGTCCCCCCCAGGGTGGTAGATTCACCCCTCCACTTT. Amino acid sequence: CASSVPPRVVDSPLHF. V is TRBV25-1 and J is TRBJ1-6; weak D call: TRBD1 (5 bases). The CDR3 has 16 amino acids. V was shortened by 4 bases and J by 8 bases, with 18 bases between the two germline ends. Germline CDR1 and CDR2: MGHDK and SYGVNS.

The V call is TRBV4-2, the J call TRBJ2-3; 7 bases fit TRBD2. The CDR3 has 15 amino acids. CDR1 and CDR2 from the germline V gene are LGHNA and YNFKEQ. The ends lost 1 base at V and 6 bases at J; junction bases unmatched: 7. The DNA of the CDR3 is TGTGCCAGCAGCCAAGGACTAGCAGCCATGGATACGCAGTATTTT. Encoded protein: CASSQGLAAMDTQYF.

The CDR3 sequence is CASSEQRESTDTQYF. The DNA of the CDR3 is TGTGCCAGCAGCGAACAGCGGGAAAGCACAGATACGCAGTATTTT. This sequence joins TRBV4-2 and TRBJ2-3, with TRBD2 matching 7 bases. V gave up 5 bases and J gave up 0 bases; unmatched junction bases: 5. This CDR3 has 15 residues. Germline V gene data show CDR1 as LGHNA and CDR2 as YNFKEQ.

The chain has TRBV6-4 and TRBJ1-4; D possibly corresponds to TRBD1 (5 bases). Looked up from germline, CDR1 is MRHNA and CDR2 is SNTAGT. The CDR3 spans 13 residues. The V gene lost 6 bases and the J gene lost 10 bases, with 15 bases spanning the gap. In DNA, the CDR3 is TGTGCCAGCAGCAGCTCTCCGGGGGGAAAACTGTTTTTT. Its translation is CASSSSPGGKLFF.

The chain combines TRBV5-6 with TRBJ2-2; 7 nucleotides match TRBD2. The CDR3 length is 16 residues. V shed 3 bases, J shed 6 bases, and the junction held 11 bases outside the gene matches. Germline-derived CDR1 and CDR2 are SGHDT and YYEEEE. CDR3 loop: CASSSLPAGIPGELFF. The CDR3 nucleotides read TGTGCCAGCAGCTCTCTTCCAGCGGGGATTCCCGGGGAGCTGTTTTTT.

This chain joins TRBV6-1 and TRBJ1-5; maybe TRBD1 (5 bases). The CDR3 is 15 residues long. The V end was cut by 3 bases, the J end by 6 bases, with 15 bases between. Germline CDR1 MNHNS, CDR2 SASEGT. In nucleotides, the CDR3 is TGTGCCAGCAGTGATCTGGCCAGGGAGGGTCAGCCCCAGCATTTT. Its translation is CASSDLAREGQPQHF.

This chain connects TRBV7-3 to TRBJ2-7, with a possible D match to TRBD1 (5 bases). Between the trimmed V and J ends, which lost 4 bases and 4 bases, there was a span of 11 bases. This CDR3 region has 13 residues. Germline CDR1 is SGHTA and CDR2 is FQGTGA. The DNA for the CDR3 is TGTGCCAGCAGCTCTGAAAGGGGTTACGAGCAGTACTTC. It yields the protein CASSSERGYEQYF.

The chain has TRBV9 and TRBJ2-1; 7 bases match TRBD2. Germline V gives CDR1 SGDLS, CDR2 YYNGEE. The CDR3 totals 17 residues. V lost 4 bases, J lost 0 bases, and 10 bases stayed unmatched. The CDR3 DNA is TGTGCCAGCAGCCCGAGACCCCCTAGCGGCTCCTACAATGAGCAGTTCTTC. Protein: CASSPRPPSGSYNEQFF.

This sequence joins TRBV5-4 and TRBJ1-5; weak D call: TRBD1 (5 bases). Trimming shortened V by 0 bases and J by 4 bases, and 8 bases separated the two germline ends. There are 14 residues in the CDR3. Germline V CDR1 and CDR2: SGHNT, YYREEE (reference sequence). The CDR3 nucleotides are TGTGCCAGCAGCTTGGAGGGGCGAAATCAGCCCCAGCATTTT. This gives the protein CASSLEGRNQPQHF.

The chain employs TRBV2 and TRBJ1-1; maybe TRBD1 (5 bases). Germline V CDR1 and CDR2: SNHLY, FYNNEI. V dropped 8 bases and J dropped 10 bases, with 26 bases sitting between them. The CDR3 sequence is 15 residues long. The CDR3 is CASQSEIRGDFGAFF. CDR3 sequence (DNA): TGTGCCAGCCAAAGTGAGATACGGGGGGATTTCGGAGCTTTCTTT. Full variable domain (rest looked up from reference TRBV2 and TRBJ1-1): EPEVTQTPSHQVTQMGQEVILRCVPISNHLYFYWYRQILGQKVEFLVSFYNNEISEKSEIFDDQFSVERPDGSNFTLKIRSTKLEDSAMYFCASQSEIRGDFGAFFGQGTRLTVV.

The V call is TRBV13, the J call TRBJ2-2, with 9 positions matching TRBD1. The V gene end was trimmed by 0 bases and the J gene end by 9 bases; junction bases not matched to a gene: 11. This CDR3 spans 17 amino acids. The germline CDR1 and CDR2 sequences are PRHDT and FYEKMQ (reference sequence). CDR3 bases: TGTGCCAGCAGCTTAGGGCTCCGGGACAGGGTTATCCGGGAGCTGTTTTTT. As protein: CASSLGLRDRVIRELFF.

The CDR3 loop reads CASSQEGGYTGELFF. The CDR3 coding sequence is TGTGCCAGCAGCCAAGAGGGAGGGTATACCGGGGAGCTGTTTTTT. This sequence joins TRBV4-2 and TRBJ2-2, with 7 bases matching TRBD2. The CDR3 is 15 residues long. The V gene end was trimmed by 0 bases and the J gene end by 5 bases; junction bases not matched to a gene: 3. Per germline, CDR1 LGHNA and CDR2 YNFKEQ.

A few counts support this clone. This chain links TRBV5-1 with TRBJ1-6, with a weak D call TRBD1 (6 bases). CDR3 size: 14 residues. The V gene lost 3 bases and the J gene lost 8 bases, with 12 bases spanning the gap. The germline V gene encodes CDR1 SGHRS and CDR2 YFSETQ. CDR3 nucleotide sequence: TGCGCCAGCAGCTCGGGGGGGCTGGATTCACCCCTCCACTTT. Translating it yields CASSSGGLDSPLHF.

The CDR3 DNA reads as TGCGCCAGCAGCCCCCCGTCCAGGGAGGGCCATGGCTACACCTTC. This gives the protein CASSPPSREGHGYTF. The V gene is TRBV4-1, the J gene TRBJ1-2; a possible D gene is TRBD1 (5 bases). CDR1 is MGHRA, CDR2 YSYEKL, per germline. The V end was cut by 4 bases, the J end by 6 bases, with 18 bases between. The CDR3 is 15 residues long.

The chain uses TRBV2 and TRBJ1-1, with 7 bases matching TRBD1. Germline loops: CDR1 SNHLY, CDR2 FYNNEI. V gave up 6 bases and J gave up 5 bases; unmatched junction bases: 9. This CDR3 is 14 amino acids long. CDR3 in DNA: TGTGCCAGCAGCCCCGACAGGGTAGGAACTGAAGCTTTCTTT. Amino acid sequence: CASSPDRVGTEAFF.

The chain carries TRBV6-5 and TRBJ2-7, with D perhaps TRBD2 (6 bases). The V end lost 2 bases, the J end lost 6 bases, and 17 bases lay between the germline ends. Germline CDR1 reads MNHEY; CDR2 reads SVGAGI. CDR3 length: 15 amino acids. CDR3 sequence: CASSYVSGVEGEQYF. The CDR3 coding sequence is TGTGCCAGCAGTTACGTATCGGGAGTAGAGGGCGAGCAGTACTTC.

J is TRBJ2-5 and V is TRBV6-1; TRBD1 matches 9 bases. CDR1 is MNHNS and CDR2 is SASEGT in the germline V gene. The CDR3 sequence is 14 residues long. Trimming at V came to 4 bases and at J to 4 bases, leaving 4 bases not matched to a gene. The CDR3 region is CASSARTGVETQYF. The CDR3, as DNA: TGTGCCAGCAGTGCGCGGACAGGGGTAGAGACCCAGTACTTC.

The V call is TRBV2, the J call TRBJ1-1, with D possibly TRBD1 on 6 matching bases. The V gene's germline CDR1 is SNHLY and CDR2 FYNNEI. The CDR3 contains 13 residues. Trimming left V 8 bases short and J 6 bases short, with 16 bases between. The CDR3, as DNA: TGTGCCAGCCACCCCGCGGGGGCTTCTGAAGCTTTCTTT. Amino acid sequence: CASHPAGASEAFF.